This T cell receptor (beta chain) was observed in a study of shared clonotypes between healthy human individuals. Study observations and caveats: Against clonotypes common to all four donors, non-shared ones had lower generation probabilities.

CD45RO-negative CD8 cells positively selected for CCR7 made up the naive population, which excluded terminally differentiated effector memory CD45RA+ cells. Donors had no recently reported acute infections or vaccinations and were HIV-negative. Sequencing was at deep level. The data were produced by immunoSEQ multiplex PCR, yet TCRdb's version contains in-frame clones alone and is incomplete. The sample lists nearly 600,000 clones; about 95% were seen once. In regard to this clone: No antigen is known for it.

The V end lost 3 bases, the J end lost 0 bases, and 12 bases lay between the germline ends. CDR1 is MNHEY and CDR2 is SVGAGI in the germline V gene. The CDR3 contains 15 residues. The clonotype comes from a woman aged 25 to 39 in good health. The rearrangement links TRBV6-5 to TRBJ2-7; D might be TRBD2 (6 bases). The sequencing input was naive CD8+ T cells sorted from blood. Here the CDR3 reads CASSYTGEISYEQYF. DNA for the CDR3: TGTGCCAGCAGTTATACGGGAGAAATCTCCTACGAGCAGTACTTC.